This T cell receptor (beta chain) was sequenced in a study of cytomegalovirus exposure and HLA in healthy donors. In the study overall: Among the approximately 420 donors who were genotyped, 81% fell in the genetic ancestry cluster that is associated with self-reported Caucasian donors. Points from the study as a whole: Indistinguishable V segments, including TRBV6-2 and TRBV6-3, were excluded. In vitro confirmation showed three CMV-associated chains to be CMV antigen specific. With further analysis later on, most CMV-associated TCR beta chains appeared HLA-restricted.

Primers: 60 Vbeta forward and 13 Jbeta reverse. The method was immunoSEQ multiplex PCR; TCRdb's version includes in-frame clones alone and lacks a portion of them. This sample contains around 44,000 clones. V lost 5 bases, J lost 11 bases, and 13 bases lay in between. The CDR3 runs 11 residues. The germline V gene has CDR1 DFQATT and CDR2 SNEGSKA (reference sequence). As for this clone: Its cognate antigen is unknown.

This sequence was found in a male donor in good health and CMV-seropositive. The rearrangement links TRBV20-1 to TRBJ1-5; tentative D call: TRBD1 (6 bases). The sequencing sample was made of PBMCs. The CDR3 here is CSAAGAGAQHF. Here the CDR3 DNA reads TGCAGTGCTGCAGGGGCCGGGGCCCAGCATTTT.